Listed here are 11 T cell receptor beta chains from one sample, sequenced in a study of T cells in Graves' hyperthyroidism and ophthalmopathy. Amplified regions were TCR beta CDR3 sequences from RNA transcripts. First-round RT-PCR targeting the TCR CDR3 was performed with the HTBI primer set. One entry per CDR3 protein, called by TCRdb with MiXCR from the multiplex PCR reads. The data contain around 600,000 distinct CDR3 sequences, about 45% of them seen just once; the ten biggest clones take up 7% to 7.5%. Material: peripheral blood or thyroid tissue (not recorded which). All receptors come from an adult man with Graves' disease, either hyperthyroidism or ophthalmopathy (not recorded which).

Only one count was recorded for this clonotype. This chain joins TRBV5-1 and TRBJ1-1, with D maybe TRBD1 (6 bases). CDR1 is SGHRS, CDR2 YFSETQ, per germline. The V end was cut by 0 bases, the J end by 6 bases, with 12 bases between. The CDR3 contains 14 residues. For the CDR3, the DNA is TGCGCCAGCAGCTTGGTCCTGGGGGCGCCTGAAGCTTTCTTT. It translates to CASSLVLGAPEAFF.

Regarding this clonotype: Compared with germline, one end of the junction differs, possibly owing to a read error. The CDR3 sequence: CASTLDINQTQHF. The DNA for the CDR3 is TGTGCCAGCACCCTGGACATCAATCAGACCCAGCATTTT. The chain recombines TRBV2 with TRBJ1-5; maybe TRBD1 (5 bases). CDR1 is SNHLY, CDR2 FYNNEI, per germline. The CDR3 covers 13 residues.

Many counts were recorded for this clonotype. Mismatch with germline at one junction end may stem from a read error. This CDR3 reads CASSAGGNSPLHF. CDR3 bases: TGCGCCAGCAGCGCAGGTGGAAATTCACCCCTCCACTTT. This rearrangement joins TRBV25-1 to TRBJ1-6; no reliable D call. The CDR3 spans 13 residues. Germline V lookup: CDR1 MGHDK, CDR2 SYGVNS.

This clonotype was seen only a few times. V gene TRBV6-5 combines with J gene TRBJ2-7; 8 nucleotides align to TRBD2. This CDR3 contains 13 residues. Germline loops: CDR1 MNHEY, CDR2 SVGAGI. Trimming cost V 7 bases and J 2 bases; bases outside gene matches: 4. The CDR3 loop is CASTSGQTYEQYF. CDR3 sequence (DNA): TGTGCCAGCACTAGCGGGCAAACCTACGAGCAGTACTTC.

This clonotype was found many times. The chain combines TRBV12-3 or TRBV12-4 with TRBJ1-5, with D uncertain. V shed 6 bases and J shed 6 bases, with 12 bases lying between them. CDR3 length: 13 amino acids. The CDR3 DNA is TGTGCCAGCAGCCGGTCCGGGCGTCAGCCCCAGCATTTT. Protein: CASSRSGRQPQHF.

V usage is TRBV7-2 and J usage is TRBJ2-7, with D maybe TRBD1 (6 bases). Germline V gene lookup returns CDR1 SGHTA and CDR2 FQGNSA. The V gene lost 4 bases and the J gene lost 5 bases, with 15 bases spanning the gap. This CDR3 has 14 amino acids. This CDR3 is CASSSGHGLDEQYF. The CDR3 DNA is TGTGCCAGCAGCTCGGGACATGGGCTCGACGAGCAGTACTTC. Using reference TRBV7-2 and TRBJ2-7 for the parts outside the CDR3, the full variable domain is GAGVSQSPSNKVTEKGKDVELRCDPISGHTALYWYRQSLGQGLEFLIYFQGNSAPDKSGLPSDRFSAERTGGSVSTLTIQRTQQEDSAVYLCASSSGHGLDEQYFGPGTRLTVT.

Details on this clonotype: A much larger clonotype is one base distant, so this may be a read error. The J gene is TRBJ1-1, the V gene TRBV19; D is perhaps TRBD1 (5 bases). The CDR3 has 13 amino acids. V gave up 4 bases and J gave up 4 bases, with 10 bases separating them. Per the germline V gene, CDR1 is LNHDA and CDR2 is SQIVND (reference sequence). The CDR3 bases are TGTGCCAGTAGTAAGGACACTGCCACTGAAGCTTTCTTT. Amino acids: CASSKDTATEAFF.

In its sample, this clonotype was seen many times. This sequence joins TRBV10-3 and TRBJ1-3, with D unresolved. This CDR3 contains 15 residues. The germline gives CDR1 ENHRY, CDR2 SYGVKD. The V end lost 2 bases, the J end lost 3 bases, and 11 bases lay between the germline ends. CDR3 loop: CAISEGDLGGNTIYF. The CDR3 DNA sequence: TGTGCCATCAGTGAGGGAGACTTAGGTGGAAACACCATATATTTT.

This clonotype was seen many times. The chain has TRBV5-8 and TRBJ2-6; D remains unclear. Looked up from germline, CDR1 is SGHTS and CDR2 is YDEGEE. CDR3 length: 17 residues. V lost 1 base and J 0 bases, leaving 11 bases between the germline ends. CDR3 nucleotide sequence: TGTGCCAGCAGCTTGTTTCAGAGCAGCTCTGGGGCCAACGTCCTGACTTTC. Translated: CASSLFQSSSGANVLTF.

The gene calls are TRBV29-1 and TRBJ1-2; 7 nucleotides match TRBD1. V shed 4 bases and J 8 bases; nucleotides not matched to a gene: 4. The CDR3 consists of 11 residues. Germline V gene sequence: CDR1 SQVTM, CDR2 ANQGSEA. The CDR3 loop is CSVGRTGGYTF. The CDR3, as DNA: TGCAGCGTTGGCAGGACAGGAGGCTACACCTTC.

A word on this clonotype: A single base separates this from a much larger clone, so it may be a read error. The chain combines TRBV2 with TRBJ1-2; D possibly corresponds to TRBD1 (5 bases). The CDR3 has 13 residues. The germline V gene has CDR1 SNHLY and CDR2 FYNNEI. Trimming pared 10 bases from V and 0 bases from J, leaving 12 bases between. CDR3 region: CATGGTANYGYTF. The CDR3, as DNA: TGTGCCACCGGGGGGACGGCTAACTATGGCTACACCTTC. Supplemented by reference TRBV2 and TRBJ1-2, the full variable domain reads EPEVTQTPSHQVTQMGQEVILRCVPISNHLYFYWYRQILGQKVEFLVSFYNNEISEKSEIFDDQFSVERPDGSNFTLKIRSTKLEDSAMYFCATGGTANYGYTFGSGTRLTVV.